The 3 T cell receptor beta chains below come from one sample, sequenced in a study of cytomegalovirus exposure and HLA in healthy donors. PCR was performed using 60 Vbeta and 13 Jbeta primers. The protocol was immunoSEQ multiplex PCR, while the TCRdb copy is restricted to in-frame clones and leaves out a portion. This sample contains 65,000 to 95,000 clones. Material: PBMCs. The receptors were gathered from a man aged 25-40 years in good health and CMV-seronegative.

This rearrangement joins TRBV5-1 to TRBJ2-2; 7 bases match TRBD2. The CDR3 has 16 amino acids. Germline trimming cut 0 bases from V and 6 bases from J; bases unmatched to any gene: 8. Germline assignment: CDR1 SGHRS and CDR2 YFSETQ. The CDR3 loop reads CASSLDGRIEPGELFF. The CDR3 region has the DNA TGCGCCAGCAGCTTGGACGGGAGGATAGAGCCCGGGGAGCTGTTTTTT.

V and J are TRBV19 and TRBJ1-5; possible D gene TRBD1, 5 bases. The CDR3 totals 14 residues. Germline V gives CDR1 LNHDA, CDR2 SQIVND (reference sequence). V shed 5 bases and J shed 7 bases, with 15 bases lying between them. This chain's CDR3 is CASSPWGERQPQHF. CDR3 DNA sequence: TGTGCCAGTAGTCCGTGGGGGGAGCGGCAGCCCCAGCATTTT.

The rearrangement links TRBV5-8 to TRBJ2-2; 7 bases match TRBD1. The CDR3 is 17 amino acids. J was trimmed by 5 bases and V by 3 bases; bases with no gene match: 13. The V gene's germline CDR1 is SGHTS and CDR2 YDEGEE. As DNA, the CDR3 is TGTGCCAGCAGCTGGGACAGTGGGGCGTCCTTTACCGGGGAGCTGTTTTTT. Its protein product is CASSWDSGASFTGELFF.